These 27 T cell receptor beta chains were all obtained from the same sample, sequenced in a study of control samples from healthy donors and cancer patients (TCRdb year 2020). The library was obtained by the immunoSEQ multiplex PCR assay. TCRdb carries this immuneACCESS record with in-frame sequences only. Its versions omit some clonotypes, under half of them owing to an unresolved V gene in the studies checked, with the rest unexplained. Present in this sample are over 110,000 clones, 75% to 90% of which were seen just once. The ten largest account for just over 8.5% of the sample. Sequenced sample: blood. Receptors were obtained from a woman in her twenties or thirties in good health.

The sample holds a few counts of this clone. For the CDR3, the DNA is TGTGCCAGCAGCTCCGGACAGCGAGGCACAGATACGCAGTATTTT. Encoded protein: CASSSGQRGTDTQYF. The chain combines TRBV12-1 with TRBJ2-3; the table's D call of TRBD1 was not tested on the DNA. TRBV12-1 is annotated as a pseudogene. The CDR3 consists of 15 residues.

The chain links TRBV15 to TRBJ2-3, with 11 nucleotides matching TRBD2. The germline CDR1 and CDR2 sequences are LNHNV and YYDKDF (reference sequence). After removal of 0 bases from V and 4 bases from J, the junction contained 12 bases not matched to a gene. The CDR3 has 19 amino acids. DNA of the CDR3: TGTGCCACCAGCAGAGATCCCGTCCAAACTAGCGGGAGTGCAGATACGCAGTATTTT. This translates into CATSRDPVQTSGSADTQYF. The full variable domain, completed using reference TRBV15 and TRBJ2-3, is DAMVIQNPRYQVTQFGKPVTLSCSQTLNHNVMYWYQQKSSQAPKLLFHYYDKDFNNEADTPDNFQSRRPNTSFCFLDIRSPGLGDTAMYLCATSRDPVQTSGSADTQYFGPGTRLTVL.

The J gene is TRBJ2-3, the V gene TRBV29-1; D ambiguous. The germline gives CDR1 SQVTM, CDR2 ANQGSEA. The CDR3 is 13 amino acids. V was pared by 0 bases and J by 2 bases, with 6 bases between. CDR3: CSVEELNTDTQYF. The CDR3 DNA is TGCAGCGTTGAAGAGCTCAACACAGATACGCAGTATTTT.

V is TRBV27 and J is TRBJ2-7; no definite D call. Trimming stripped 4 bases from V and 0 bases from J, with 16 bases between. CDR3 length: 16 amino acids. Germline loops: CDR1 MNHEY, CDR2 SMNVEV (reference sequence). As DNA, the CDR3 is TGTGCCAGCAGTTCGAAAGGCACAACATACTCCTACGAGCAGTACTTC. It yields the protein CASSSKGTTYSYEQYF.

Here the CDR3 DNA reads TGTGCCAGCCGGCAGGGTATAGACACTGAAGCTTTCTTT. Encoded protein: CASRQGIDTEAFF. The J gene is TRBJ1-1, the V gene TRBV6-5; tentatively, D is TRBD1 (5 bases). V gave up 8 bases and J gave up 3 bases, with 13 bases separating them. The length of the CDR3 is 13 residues. Per germline, CDR1 MNHEY and CDR2 SVGAGI.

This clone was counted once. The CDR3 here is CASRPLPRDRMYSNQPQHF. CDR3 bases: TGTGCAAGTCGCCCCCTCCCCCGTGACAGGATGTATAGCAATCAGCCCCAGCATTTT. The rearrangement uses TRBV12-2 and TRBJ1-5; the table's D call of TRBD1 was not tested on the DNA. TRBV12-2 is flagged as a pseudogene. CDR3 length: 19 amino acids.

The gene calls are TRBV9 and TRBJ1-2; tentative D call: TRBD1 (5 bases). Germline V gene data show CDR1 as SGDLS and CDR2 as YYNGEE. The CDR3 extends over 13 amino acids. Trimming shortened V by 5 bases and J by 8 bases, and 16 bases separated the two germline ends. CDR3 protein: CASSRDDAVGYTF. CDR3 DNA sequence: TGTGCCAGCAGTAGGGACGACGCCGTCGGCTACACCTTC.

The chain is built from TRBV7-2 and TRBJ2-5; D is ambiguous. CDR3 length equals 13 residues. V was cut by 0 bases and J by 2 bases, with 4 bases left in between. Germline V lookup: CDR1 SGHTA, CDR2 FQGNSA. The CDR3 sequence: CASSLAVQETQYF. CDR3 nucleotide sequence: TGTGCCAGCAGCTTAGCGGTACAAGAGACCCAGTACTTC.

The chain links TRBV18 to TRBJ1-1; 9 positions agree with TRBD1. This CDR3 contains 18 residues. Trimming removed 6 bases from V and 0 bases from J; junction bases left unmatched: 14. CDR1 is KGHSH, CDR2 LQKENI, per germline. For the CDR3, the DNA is TGTGCCAGCTCTCACAGGGAAACAGGGGGCCATATGAACACTGAAGCTTTCTTT. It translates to CASSHRETGGHMNTEAFF.

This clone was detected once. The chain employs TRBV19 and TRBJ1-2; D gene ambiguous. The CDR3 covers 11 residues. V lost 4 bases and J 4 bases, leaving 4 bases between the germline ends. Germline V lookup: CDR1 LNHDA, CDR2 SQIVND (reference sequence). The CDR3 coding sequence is TGTGCCAGTAGTAATCGCTATGGCTACACCTTC. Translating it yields CASSNRYGYTF.

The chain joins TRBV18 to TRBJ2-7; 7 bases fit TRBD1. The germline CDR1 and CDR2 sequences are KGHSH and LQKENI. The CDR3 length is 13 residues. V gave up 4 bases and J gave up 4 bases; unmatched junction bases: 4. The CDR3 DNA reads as TGTGCCAGCTCACTAGGGACAGAGTACGAGCAGTACTTC. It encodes CASSLGTEYEQYF.

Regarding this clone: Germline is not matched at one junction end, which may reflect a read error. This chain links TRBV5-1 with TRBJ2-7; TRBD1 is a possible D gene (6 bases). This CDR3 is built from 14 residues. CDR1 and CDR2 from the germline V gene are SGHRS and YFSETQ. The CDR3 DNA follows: TGCGCCAGCACCTTGACAGGCGCTCCTGGCGAGCAGTACTTC. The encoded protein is CASTLTGAPGEQYF.

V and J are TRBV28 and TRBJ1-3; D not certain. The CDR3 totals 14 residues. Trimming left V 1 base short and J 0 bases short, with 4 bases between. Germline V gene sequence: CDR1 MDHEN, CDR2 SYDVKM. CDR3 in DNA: TGTGCCAGCAGTTTATCAGTCTCTGGAAACACCATATATTTT. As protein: CASSLSVSGNTIYF.

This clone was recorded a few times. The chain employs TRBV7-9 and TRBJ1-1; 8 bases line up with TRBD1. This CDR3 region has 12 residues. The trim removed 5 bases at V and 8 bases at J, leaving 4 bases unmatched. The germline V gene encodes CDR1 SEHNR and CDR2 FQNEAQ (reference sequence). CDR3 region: CASSAGTGEAFF. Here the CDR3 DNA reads TGTGCCAGCAGCGCCGGGACAGGCGAAGCTTTCTTT.

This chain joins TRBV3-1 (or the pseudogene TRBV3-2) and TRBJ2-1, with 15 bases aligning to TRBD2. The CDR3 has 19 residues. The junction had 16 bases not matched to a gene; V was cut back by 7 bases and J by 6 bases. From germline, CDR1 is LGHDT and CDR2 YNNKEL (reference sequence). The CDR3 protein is CASNLRTSGRADGSNEQFF. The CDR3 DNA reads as TGTGCCAGCAACCTTAGGACTAGCGGGAGGGCCGACGGGTCCAATGAGCAGTTCTTC.

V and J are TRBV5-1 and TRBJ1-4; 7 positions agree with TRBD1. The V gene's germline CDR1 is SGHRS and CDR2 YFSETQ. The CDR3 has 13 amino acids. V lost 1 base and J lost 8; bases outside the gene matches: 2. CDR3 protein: CASSLWGQEKLFF. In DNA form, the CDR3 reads TGCGCCAGCAGCTTGTGGGGACAGGAAAAACTGTTTTTT.

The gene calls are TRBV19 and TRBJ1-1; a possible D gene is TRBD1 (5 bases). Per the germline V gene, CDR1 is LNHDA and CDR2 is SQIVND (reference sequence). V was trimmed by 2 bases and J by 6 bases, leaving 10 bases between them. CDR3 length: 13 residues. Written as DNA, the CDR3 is TGTGCCAGTAGTATAAATACGGGGGCTGAAGCTTTCTTT. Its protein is CASSINTGAEAFF.

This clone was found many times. The chain's CDR3 is CASSQEVLDYNEQFF. The CDR3 nucleotides are TGCGCCAGCAGCCAAGAAGTACTAGATTACAATGAGCAGTTCTTC. This chain uses TRBV4-1 with TRBJ2-1; weak D call: TRBD2 (5 bases). V was clipped by 0 bases and J by 4 bases, with 10 bases between them. Germline CDR1 MGHRA, CDR2 YSYEKL. The CDR3 consists of 15 residues.

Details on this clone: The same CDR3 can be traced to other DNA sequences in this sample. The CDR3 DNA is TGTGCCAGCAGCTTCGGGAGTTACGAGCAGTACTTC. Amino acids: CASSFGSYEQYF. The chain couples TRBV11-2 to TRBJ2-7, with D possibly being TRBD2 (6 bases). This CDR3 contains 12 residues. The V end lost 3 bases, the J end lost 4 bases, and 7 bases lay between the germline ends. From germline, CDR1 is SGHAT and CDR2 FQNNGV.

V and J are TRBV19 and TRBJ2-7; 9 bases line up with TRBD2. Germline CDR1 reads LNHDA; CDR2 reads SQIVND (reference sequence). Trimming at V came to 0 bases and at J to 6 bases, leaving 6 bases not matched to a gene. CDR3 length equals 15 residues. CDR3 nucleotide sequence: TGTGCCAGTAGTATAGATCGCGGGAGGGCGTCCGAGCAGTACTTC. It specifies CASSIDRGRASEQYF.

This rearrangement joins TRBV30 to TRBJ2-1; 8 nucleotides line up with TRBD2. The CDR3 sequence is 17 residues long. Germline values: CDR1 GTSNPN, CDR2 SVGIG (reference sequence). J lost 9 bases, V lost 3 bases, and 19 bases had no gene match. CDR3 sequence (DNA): TGTGCCTGGAGCCGACAAACCACTAGCGGAGGAGGGAGTGAGCAGTTCTTC. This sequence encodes CAWSRQTTSGGGSEQFF.

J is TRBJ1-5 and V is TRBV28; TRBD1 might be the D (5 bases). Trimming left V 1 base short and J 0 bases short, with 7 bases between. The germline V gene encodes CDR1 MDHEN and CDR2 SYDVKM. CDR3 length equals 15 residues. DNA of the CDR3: TGTGCCAGCAGTTTATCCAGGGCTAGCAATCAGCCCCAGCATTTT. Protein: CASSLSRASNQPQHF.

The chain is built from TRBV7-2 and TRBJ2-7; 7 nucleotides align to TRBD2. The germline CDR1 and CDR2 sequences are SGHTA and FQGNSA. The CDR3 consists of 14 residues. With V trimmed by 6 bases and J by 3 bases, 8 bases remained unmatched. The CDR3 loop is CASRRAGKVYEQYF. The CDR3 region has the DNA TGTGCCAGCAGGAGAGCGGGAAAAGTCTACGAGCAGTACTTC.

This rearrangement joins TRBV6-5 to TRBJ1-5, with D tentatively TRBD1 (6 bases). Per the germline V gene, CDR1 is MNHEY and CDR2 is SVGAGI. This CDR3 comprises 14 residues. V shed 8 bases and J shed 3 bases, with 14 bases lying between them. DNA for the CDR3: TGTGCCAGCCGGGGCGGGGACACCAATCAGCCCCAGCATTTT. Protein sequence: CASRGGDTNQPQHF.

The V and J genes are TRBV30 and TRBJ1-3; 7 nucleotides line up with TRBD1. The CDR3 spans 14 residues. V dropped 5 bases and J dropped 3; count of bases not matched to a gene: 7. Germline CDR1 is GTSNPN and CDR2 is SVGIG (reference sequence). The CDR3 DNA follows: TGTGCCTGGTCTGACAGGGCAAATGGAAACACCATATATTTT. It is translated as CAWSDRANGNTIYF. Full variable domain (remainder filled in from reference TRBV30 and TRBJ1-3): SQTIHQWPATLVQPVGSPLSLECTVEGTSNPNLYWYRQAAGRGLQLLFYSVGIGQISSEVPQNLSASRPQDRQFILSSKKLLLSDSGFYLCAWSDRANGNTIYFGEGSWLTVV.

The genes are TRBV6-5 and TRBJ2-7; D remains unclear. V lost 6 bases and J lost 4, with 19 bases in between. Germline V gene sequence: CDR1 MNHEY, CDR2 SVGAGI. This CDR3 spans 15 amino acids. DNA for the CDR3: TGTGCCAGCAGCTCAACCTCGTTTCAGTGGTACGAGCAGTACTTC. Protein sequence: CASSSTSFQWYEQYF.

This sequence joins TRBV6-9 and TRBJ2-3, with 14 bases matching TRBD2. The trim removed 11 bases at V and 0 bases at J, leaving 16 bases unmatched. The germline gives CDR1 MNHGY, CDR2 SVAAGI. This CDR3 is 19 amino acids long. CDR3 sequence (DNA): TGTGCCTACCCGGGACTAGCGGGAGAGGGGGGCTCTAGCACAGATACGCAGTATTTT. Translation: CAYPGLAGEGGSSTDTQYF.